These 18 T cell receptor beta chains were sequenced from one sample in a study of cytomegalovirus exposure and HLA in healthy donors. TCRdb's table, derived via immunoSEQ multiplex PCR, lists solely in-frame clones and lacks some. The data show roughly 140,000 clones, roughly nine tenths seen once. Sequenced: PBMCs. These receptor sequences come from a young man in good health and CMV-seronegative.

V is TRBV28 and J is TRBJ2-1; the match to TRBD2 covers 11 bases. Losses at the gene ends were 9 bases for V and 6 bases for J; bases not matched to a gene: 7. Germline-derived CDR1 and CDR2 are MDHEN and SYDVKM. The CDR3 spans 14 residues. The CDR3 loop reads CASLTSGTSNEQFF. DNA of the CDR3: TGTGCCAGTCTGACTAGCGGGACCTCCAATGAGCAGTTCTTC. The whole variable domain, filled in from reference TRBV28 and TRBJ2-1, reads DVKVTQSSRYLVKRTGEKVFLECVQDMDHENMFWYRQDPGLGLRLIYFSYDVKMKEKGDIPEGYSVSREKKERFSLILESASTNQTSMYLCASLTSGTSNEQFFGPGTRLTVL.

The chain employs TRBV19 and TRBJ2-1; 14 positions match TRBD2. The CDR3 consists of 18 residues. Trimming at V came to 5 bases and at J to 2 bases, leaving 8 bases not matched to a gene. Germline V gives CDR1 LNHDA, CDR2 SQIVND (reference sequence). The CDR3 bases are TGTGCCAGTAGTGCCGGGACTAGCGGGAGTGGCGCCTACAATGAGCAGTTCTTC. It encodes CASSAGTSGSGAYNEQFF.

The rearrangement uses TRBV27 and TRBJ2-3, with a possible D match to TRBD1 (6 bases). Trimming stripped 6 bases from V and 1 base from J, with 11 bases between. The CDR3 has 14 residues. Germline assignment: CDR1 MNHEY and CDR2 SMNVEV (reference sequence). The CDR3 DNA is TGTGCCAGCAGCCGTTACAGGGGCACAGATACGCAGTATTTT. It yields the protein CASSRYRGTDTQYF.

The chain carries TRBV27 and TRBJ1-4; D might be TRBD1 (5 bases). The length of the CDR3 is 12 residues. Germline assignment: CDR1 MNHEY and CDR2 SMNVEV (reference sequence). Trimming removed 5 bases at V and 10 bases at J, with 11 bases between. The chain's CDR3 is CASSKTVGKLFF. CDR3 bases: TGTGCCAGCAGTAAGACAGTCGGAAAACTGTTTTTT.

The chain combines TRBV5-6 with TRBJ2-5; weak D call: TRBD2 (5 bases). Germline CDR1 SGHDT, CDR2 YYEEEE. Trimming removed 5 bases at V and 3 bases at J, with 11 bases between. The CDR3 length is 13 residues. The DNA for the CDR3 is TGTGCCAGCAGATCGGCCGGGAAAGAGACCCAGTACTTC. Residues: CASRSAGKETQYF.

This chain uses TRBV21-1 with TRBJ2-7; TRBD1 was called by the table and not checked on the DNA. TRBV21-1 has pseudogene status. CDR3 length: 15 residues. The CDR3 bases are TGTGCCAGCAGCAAAGGAGGGACAGGGAACTACGAGCAGTACGTC. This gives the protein CASSKGGTGNYEQYV.

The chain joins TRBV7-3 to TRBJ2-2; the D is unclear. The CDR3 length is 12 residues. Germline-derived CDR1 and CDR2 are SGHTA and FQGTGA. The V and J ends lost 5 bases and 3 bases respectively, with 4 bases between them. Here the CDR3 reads CASSPYTGELFF. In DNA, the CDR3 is TGTGCCAGCAGCCCCTACACCGGGGAGCTGTTTTTT.

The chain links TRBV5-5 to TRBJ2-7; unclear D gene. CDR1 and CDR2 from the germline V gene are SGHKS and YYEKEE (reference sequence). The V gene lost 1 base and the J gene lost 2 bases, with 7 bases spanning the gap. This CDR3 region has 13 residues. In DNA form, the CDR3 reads TGTGCCAGCAGCTTGATAGTAGCCTACGAGCAGTACTTC. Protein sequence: CASSLIVAYEQYF.

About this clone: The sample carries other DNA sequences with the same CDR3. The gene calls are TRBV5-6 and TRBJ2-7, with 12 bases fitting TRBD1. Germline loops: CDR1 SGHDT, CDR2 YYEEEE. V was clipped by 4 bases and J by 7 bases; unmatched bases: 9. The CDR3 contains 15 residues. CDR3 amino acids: CASSPGTGGAREQYF. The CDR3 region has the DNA TGTGCCAGCAGCCCCGGGACAGGGGGCGCGAGAGAGCAGTACTTC.

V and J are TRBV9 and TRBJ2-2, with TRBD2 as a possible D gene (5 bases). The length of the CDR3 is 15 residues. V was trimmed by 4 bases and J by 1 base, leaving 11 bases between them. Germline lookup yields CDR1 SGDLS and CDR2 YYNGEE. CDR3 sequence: CASSTGSLNTGELFF. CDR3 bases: TGTGCCAGCAGCACGGGATCCTTGAACACCGGGGAGCTGTTTTTT.

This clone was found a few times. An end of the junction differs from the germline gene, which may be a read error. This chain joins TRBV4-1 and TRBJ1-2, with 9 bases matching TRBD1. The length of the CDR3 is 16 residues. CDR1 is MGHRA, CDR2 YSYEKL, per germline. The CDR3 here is CASSQGQGLTNYGYTF. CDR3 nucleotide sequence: TGCGCCAGCAGTCAAGGACAGGGGCTCACTAACTATGGCTACACCTTC.

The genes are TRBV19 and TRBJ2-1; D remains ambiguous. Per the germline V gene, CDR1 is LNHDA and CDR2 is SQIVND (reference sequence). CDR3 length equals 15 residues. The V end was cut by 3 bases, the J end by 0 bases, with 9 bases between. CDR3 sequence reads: CASSIPSLSYNEQFF. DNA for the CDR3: TGTGCCAGTAGTATCCCTTCCCTCTCCTACAATGAGCAGTTCTTC.

The CDR3 region has the DNA TGCGCCAGCAACCCTTCACCGCAGGGCAGTTCTGGTGGCTACACCTTC. It specifies CASNPSPQGSSGGYTF. The genes are TRBV5-1 and TRBJ1-2; a possible D gene is TRBD1 (5 bases). CDR3 length equals 16 residues. The V end lost 6 bases, the J end lost 7 bases, and 25 bases lay between the germline ends. From germline, CDR1 is SGHRS and CDR2 YFSETQ.

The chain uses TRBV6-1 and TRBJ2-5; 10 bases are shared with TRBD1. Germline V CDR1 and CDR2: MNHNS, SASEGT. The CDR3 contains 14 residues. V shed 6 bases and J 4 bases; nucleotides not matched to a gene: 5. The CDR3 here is CASSRTGGGETQYF. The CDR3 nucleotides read TGTGCCAGCAGCCGGACAGGGGGAGGAGAGACCCAGTACTTC.

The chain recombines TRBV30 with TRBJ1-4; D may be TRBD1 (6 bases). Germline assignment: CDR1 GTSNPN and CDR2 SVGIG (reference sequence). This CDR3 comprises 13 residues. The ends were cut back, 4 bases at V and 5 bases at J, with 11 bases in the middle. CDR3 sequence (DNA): TGTGCCTGGACGGGCAGGGGAAATGAAAAACTGTTTTTT. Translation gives CAWTGRGNEKLFF.

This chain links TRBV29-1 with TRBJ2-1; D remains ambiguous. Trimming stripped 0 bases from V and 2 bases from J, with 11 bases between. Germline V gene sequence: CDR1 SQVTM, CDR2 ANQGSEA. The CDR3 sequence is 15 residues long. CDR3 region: CSVEDTHATYNEQFF. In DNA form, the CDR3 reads TGCAGCGTTGAAGATACTCACGCTACCTACAATGAGCAGTTCTTC.

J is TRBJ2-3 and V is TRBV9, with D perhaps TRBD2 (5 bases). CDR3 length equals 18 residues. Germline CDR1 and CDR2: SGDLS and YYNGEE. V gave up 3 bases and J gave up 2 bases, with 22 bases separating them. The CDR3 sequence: CASSATVFGERYTDTQYF. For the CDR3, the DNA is TGTGCCAGCAGCGCCACCGTTTTCGGGGAAAGGTACACAGATACGCAGTATTTT.

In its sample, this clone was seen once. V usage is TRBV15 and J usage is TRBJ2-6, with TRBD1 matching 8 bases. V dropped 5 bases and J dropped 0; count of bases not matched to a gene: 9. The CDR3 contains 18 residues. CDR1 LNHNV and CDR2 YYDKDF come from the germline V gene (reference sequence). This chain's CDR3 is CATSSRGQAPSGANVLTF. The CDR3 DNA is TGTGCCACCAGCTCCAGGGGACAGGCGCCCTCTGGGGCCAACGTCCTGACTTTC.